The table lists the clone carrying this T cell receptor (beta chain) with many counts. One entry per CDR3 protein, called by TCRdb with MiXCR from the 5' RACE reads. The sample records approximately 210,000 distinct CDR3 sequences, about 10% being singletons. This CDR3 is 16 amino acids long. In germline, CDR1 is SEHNR, CDR2 FQNEAQ (reference sequence). Trimming removed 2 bases from V and 0 bases from J, with 11 bases in between. These data are taken from a study of T-cell memory formation after mild COVID-19. What was sequenced was PBMCs or a T cell subset sorted from them (not recorded which). The TCR comes from a man aged 18 to 30 who had mild COVID-19 (a few samples of this study predate the infection). Cell type and time point are not known. The V and J genes are TRBV7-9 and TRBJ1-5; unclear D gene. CDR3 in amino acids: CASSLSGFHSNQPQHF. The CDR3, as DNA: TGTGCCAGCAGCTTAAGCGGGTTCCATAGCAATCAGCCCCAGCATTTT. Full variable domain (outside the CDR3, taken from reference TRBV7-9 and TRBJ1-5): DTGVSQNPRHKITKRGQNVTFRCDPISEHNRLYWYRQTLGQGPEFLTYFQNEAQLEKSRLLSDRFSAERPKGSFSTLEIQRTEQGDSAMYLCASSLSGFHSNQPQHFGDGTRLSIL.